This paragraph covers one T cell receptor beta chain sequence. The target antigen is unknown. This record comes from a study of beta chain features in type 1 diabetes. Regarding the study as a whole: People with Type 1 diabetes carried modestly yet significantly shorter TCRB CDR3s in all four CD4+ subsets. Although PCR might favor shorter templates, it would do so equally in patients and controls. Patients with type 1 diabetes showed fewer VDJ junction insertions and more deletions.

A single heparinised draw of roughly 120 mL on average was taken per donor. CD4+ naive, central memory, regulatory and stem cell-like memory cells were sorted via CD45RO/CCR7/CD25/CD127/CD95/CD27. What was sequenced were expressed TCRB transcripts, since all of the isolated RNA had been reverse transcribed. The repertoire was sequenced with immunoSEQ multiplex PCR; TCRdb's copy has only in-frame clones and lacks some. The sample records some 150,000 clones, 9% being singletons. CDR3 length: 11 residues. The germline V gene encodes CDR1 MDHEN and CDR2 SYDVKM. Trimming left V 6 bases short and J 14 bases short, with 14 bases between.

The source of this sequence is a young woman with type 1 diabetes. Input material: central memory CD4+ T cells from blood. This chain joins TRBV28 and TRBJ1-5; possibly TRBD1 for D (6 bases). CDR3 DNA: TGTGCCAGCAGCCACAGGGAAACTAAGCATTTT. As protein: CASSHRETKHF.